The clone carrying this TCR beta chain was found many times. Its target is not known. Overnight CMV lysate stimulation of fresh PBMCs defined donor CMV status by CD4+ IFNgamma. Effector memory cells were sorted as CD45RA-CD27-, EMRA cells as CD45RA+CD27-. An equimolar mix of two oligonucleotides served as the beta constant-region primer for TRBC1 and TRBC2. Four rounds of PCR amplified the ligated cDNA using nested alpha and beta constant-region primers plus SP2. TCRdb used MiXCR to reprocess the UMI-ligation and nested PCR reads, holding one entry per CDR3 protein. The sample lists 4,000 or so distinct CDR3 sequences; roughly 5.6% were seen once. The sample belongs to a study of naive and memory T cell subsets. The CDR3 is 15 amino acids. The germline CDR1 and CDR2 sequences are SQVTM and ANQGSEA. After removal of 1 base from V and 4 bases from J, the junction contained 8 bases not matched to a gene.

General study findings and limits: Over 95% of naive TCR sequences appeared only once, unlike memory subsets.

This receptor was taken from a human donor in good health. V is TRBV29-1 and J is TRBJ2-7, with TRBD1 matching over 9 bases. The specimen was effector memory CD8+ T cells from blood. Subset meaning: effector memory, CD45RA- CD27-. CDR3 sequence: CSVEGGTGNGYEQYF. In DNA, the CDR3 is TGCAGCGTTGAAGGGGGGACAGGGAACGGTTACGAGCAGTACTTC.